Below, one TCR beta chain is given with its context. The source of the sample is a study of shared clonotypes between healthy human individuals. Profiling relied on immunoSEQ multiplex PCR, and the TCRdb table lists in-frame clones only, not all of them. The sample carries 2 million to 2.5 million clones, roughly 93% recorded once. The CDR3 loop spans 16 amino acids. The germline CDR1 and CDR2 sequences are SGHVS and FQNEAQ. V was clipped by 5 bases and J by 1 base; unmatched bases: 6. The clonotype was recovered from a young man in good health. Some clones in this sample may be carry-over from other donors' samples. The chain is built from TRBV7-8 and TRBJ2-2, with 8 bases fitting TRBD2. The material sequenced was naive CD4+ T cells from PBMCs. Noted subset: CD45RA+ positively selected. The CDR3: CASSPELAGNTGELFF. The CDR3 DNA follows: TGTGCCAGCAGCCCCGAGCTAGCGGGGAACACCGGGGAGCTGTTTTTT.